This TCR beta chain is drawn from a study of regulatory T cells in long-lasting Graves disease. HTBI primers from iRepertoire and Arm-PCR of CDR3 regions yielded the TCR beta libraries. One entry per CDR3 protein results from TCRdb running MiXCR on the multiplex PCR reads. The sample yields about 470,000 distinct CDR3 sequences, 15% seen once. This CDR3 has 14 amino acids. The germline V gene has CDR1 SGHRS and CDR2 YFSETQ. Trimming shortened V by 3 bases and J by 3 bases, and 12 bases separated the two germline ends. Time point specified: newly diagnosed GD, antithyroid drugs for less than 3 months. RNA from PBMCs was the source of the TCR library. This clonotype was counted only a few times. These data were also filed under a second study, of T cells in Graves' hyperthyroidism and ophthalmopathy.

The rearrangement joins TRBV5-1 to TRBJ1-1; no clear D. The sample consisted of peripheral blood mononuclear cells (PBMCs), taken at new diagnosis, from a patient treated with antithyroid drugs. This clonotype was obtained from a woman aged 30 to 39 with Graves disease. CDR3 amino acids: CASSWARTDTEAFF. DNA for the CDR3: TGCGCCAGCAGCTGGGCAAGGACGGACACTGAAGCTTTCTTT.